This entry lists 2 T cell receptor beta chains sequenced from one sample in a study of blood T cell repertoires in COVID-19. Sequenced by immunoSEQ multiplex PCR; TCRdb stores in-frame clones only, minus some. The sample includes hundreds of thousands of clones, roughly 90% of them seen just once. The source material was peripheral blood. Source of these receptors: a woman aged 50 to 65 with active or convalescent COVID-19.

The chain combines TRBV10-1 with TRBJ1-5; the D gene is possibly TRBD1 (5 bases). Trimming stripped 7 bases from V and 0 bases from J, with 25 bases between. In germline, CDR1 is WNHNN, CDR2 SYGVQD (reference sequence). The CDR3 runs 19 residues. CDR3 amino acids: CASNLSPISEGISNQPQHF. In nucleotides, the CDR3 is TGCGCCAGCAACTTGAGCCCCATATCGGAGGGGATTAGCAATCAGCCCCAGCATTTT.

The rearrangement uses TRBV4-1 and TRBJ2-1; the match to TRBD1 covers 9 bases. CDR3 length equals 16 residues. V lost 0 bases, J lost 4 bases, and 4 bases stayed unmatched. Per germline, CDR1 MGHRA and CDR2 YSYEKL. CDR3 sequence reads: CASSQEGGTGYNEQFF. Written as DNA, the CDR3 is TGCGCCAGCAGCCAAGAGGGGGGGACAGGGTACAATGAGCAGTTCTTC.